The 21 T cell receptor beta chains listed next were all sequenced from one sample in a study of shared clonotypes between healthy human individuals. Here immunoSEQ multiplex PCR was the method, and the copy in TCRdb shows in-frame clones only, minus some. Among about 1 million clones listed, 70% to 80% were seen once. Source material: memory CD4+ T cells sorted from blood. Subset noted: CD45RA-negative fraction. The receptors originated from a man between 18 and 35 years old in good health.

The V gene is TRBV7-2, the J gene TRBJ1-1; D uncertain. Germline CDR1 SGHTA, CDR2 FQGNSA. Deletions cut 2 bases from V and 6 bases from J, with 13 bases between. There are 14 residues in the CDR3. The CDR3 DNA reads as TGTGCCAGCAGCTTAAGGACGGGAGGACCTGAAGCTTTCTTT. This sequence encodes CASSLRTGGPEAFF.

The CDR3 is CASSGGGVNTEAFF. The DNA for the CDR3 is TGCGCCAGCAGCGGCGGCGGGGTGAACACTGAAGCTTTCTTT. The chain carries TRBV5-1 and TRBJ1-1; D unclear. In germline, CDR1 is SGHRS, CDR2 YFSETQ. With 4 bases removed from V and 0 bases from J, the gap between germline ends came to 10 bases. CDR3 length: 14 amino acids.

The rearrangement joins TRBV9 to TRBJ2-3; 12 bases align to TRBD2. With V trimmed by 3 bases and J by 8 bases, 10 bases remained unmatched. This CDR3 is built from 16 residues. The V gene's germline CDR1 is SGDLS and CDR2 YYNGEE. CDR3 sequence: CASSAGGTSGSSTQYF. The CDR3 nucleotides are TGTGCCAGCAGCGCCGGGGGGACTAGCGGGTCAAGTACGCAGTATTTT.

The V gene is TRBV6-1, the J gene TRBJ1-5; D unresolved. The V gene lost 1 base and the J gene lost 15 bases, with 16 bases spanning the gap. Germline loops: CDR1 MNHNS, CDR2 SASEGT. The CDR3 loop spans 13 amino acids. CDR3 bases: TGTGCCAGCAGTGAAGATGGTCGGCGAGTGGGGCATTTT. It specifies CASSEDGRRVGHF.

This sequence joins TRBV4-3 and TRBJ2-7, with D perhaps TRBD2 (6 bases). Trimming took 3 bases from V and 1 from J, leaving 16 bases between them. This CDR3 spans 16 amino acids. Germline values: CDR1 LGHNA, CDR2 YSLEER. The CDR3 is CASSQGYLAPSYEQYF. The CDR3 region has the DNA TGCGCCAGCAGCCAGGGGTATCTAGCGCCTTCCTACGAGCAGTACTTC.

The chain joins TRBV13 to TRBJ2-3; D possibly corresponds to TRBD2 (5 bases). Germline V gene data show CDR1 as PRHDT and CDR2 as FYEKMQ (reference sequence). The CDR3 length is 14 residues. Trimming stripped 4 bases from V and 7 bases from J, with 15 bases between. The CDR3 reads CASSSLAGVNTQYF. The CDR3 DNA reads as TGTGCCAGCAGCTCTCTAGCAGGAGTGAATACGCAGTATTTT.

This chain joins TRBV4-1 and TRBJ2-3; unclear D gene. Looked up from germline, CDR1 is MGHRA and CDR2 is YSYEKL. The CDR3 runs to 12 residues. Trimming removed 4 bases from V and 6 bases from J, with 8 bases in between. CDR3: CASSRPRDTQYF. DNA of the CDR3: TGCGCCAGCAGCCGGCCTCGGGATACGCAGTATTTT.

The chain uses TRBV2 and TRBJ1-6; D is perhaps TRBD1 (5 bases). Trimming shortened V by 0 bases and J by 2 bases, and 8 bases separated the two germline ends. Germline values: CDR1 SNHLY, CDR2 FYNNEI. This CDR3 has 16 residues. The CDR3 loop is CASSEALQAYNSPLHF. The CDR3 region has the DNA TGTGCCAGCAGTGAAGCCTTACAGGCCTATAATTCACCCCTCCACTTT.

The chain uses TRBV7-2 and TRBJ2-5; 7 bases match TRBD2. The CDR3 length is 12 residues. V shed 3 bases, J shed 8 bases, and the junction held 3 bases outside the gene matches. In germline, CDR1 is SGHTA, CDR2 FQGNSA. CDR3 nucleotide sequence: TGTGCCAGCAGCTTGCTAGCGGCAACCCAGTACTTC. This sequence encodes CASSLLAATQYF.

V usage is TRBV19 and J usage is TRBJ2-7; no clear D. The CDR3 is made up of 14 amino acids. Trimming left V 3 bases short and J 4 bases short, with 13 bases between. Per the germline V gene, CDR1 is LNHDA and CDR2 is SQIVND (reference sequence). The CDR3 sequence is CASSMVDARYEQYF. CDR3 nucleotides: TGTGCCAGTAGTATGGTGGACGCCCGGTACGAGCAGTACTTC.

V and J are TRBV5-1 and TRBJ2-3; no reliable D call. Per the germline V gene, CDR1 is SGHRS and CDR2 is YFSETQ. Trimming removed 6 bases at V and 1 base at J, with 9 bases between. The CDR3 spans 13 residues. CDR3 amino acids: CASKTDRTDTQYF. The CDR3 region has the DNA TGCGCCAGCAAAACGGATCGCACAGATACGCAGTATTTT.

This sequence joins TRBV6-1 and TRBJ2-1; 10 positions match TRBD2. The CDR3 covers 15 residues. Trimming at V came to 8 bases and at J to 0 bases, leaving 4 bases not matched to a gene. Germline CDR1 MNHNS, CDR2 SASEGT. CDR3 region: CASGTSAYSYNEQFF. CDR3 DNA sequence: TGTGCCAGCGGGACTAGCGCCTACTCCTACAATGAGCAGTTCTTC.

The rearrangement joins TRBV4-3 to TRBJ2-3; possible D gene TRBD2, 5 bases. Trimming shortened V by 0 bases and J by 3 bases, and 10 bases separated the two germline ends. This CDR3 region has 15 residues. The V gene's germline CDR1 is LGHNA and CDR2 YSLEER. The CDR3 DNA sequence: TGCGCCAGCAGCCAAGATGCACGGGGAACAGATACGCAGTATTTT. Encoded protein: CASSQDARGTDTQYF.

The chain employs TRBV30 and TRBJ1-1; D is undetermined. Germline V gives CDR1 GTSNPN, CDR2 SVGIG (reference sequence). V shed 7 bases and J shed 0 bases, with 9 bases lying between them. There are 12 residues in the CDR3. The CDR3 reads CAFKGMNTEAFF. The CDR3 bases are TGTGCCTTCAAGGGAATGAACACTGAAGCTTTCTTT.

This chain links TRBV5-6 with TRBJ1-4, with D possibly matching TRBD1 (5 bases). Germline V gene data show CDR1 as SGHDT and CDR2 as YYEEEE. The V gene lost 4 bases and the J gene lost 5 bases, with 15 bases spanning the gap. The CDR3 consists of 15 residues. The CDR3 DNA reads as TGTGCCAGCAGCCGACTCGACAGAGACAATGAAAAACTGTTTTTT. This encodes CASSRLDRDNEKLFF. Full variable domain (missing parts from reference TRBV5-6 and TRBJ1-4): DAGVTQSPTHLIKTRGQQVTLRCSPKSGHDTVSWYQQALGQGPQFIFQYYEEEERQRGNFPDRFSGHQFPNYSSELNVNALLLGDSALYLCASSRLDRDNEKLFFGSGTQLSVL.

V gene TRBV19 combines with J gene TRBJ2-1; D call uncertain. The CDR3 has 14 amino acids. Germline V gene lookup returns CDR1 LNHDA and CDR2 SQIVND (reference sequence). Between the trimmed V and J ends, which lost 4 bases and 9 bases, there was a span of 16 bases. CDR3: CASSTRPLWAEQFF. In DNA form, the CDR3 reads TGTGCCAGTAGTACCCGGCCCCTCTGGGCTGAGCAGTTCTTC.

This chain joins TRBV18 and TRBJ2-5; 10 bases align to TRBD2. CDR1 is KGHSH and CDR2 is LQKENI in the germline V gene. V shed 3 bases, J shed 3 bases, and the junction held 7 bases outside the gene matches. The length of the CDR3 is 16 residues. The CDR3: CASSPTAGTSEETQYF. The CDR3 DNA reads as TGTGCCAGCTCACCCACCGCGGGGACTAGCGAAGAGACCCAGTACTTC.

The gene calls are TRBV11-3 and TRBJ2-1; 8 bases line up with TRBD2. CDR3 size: 16 residues. The V segment lost 1 base and the J segment 4 bases; nucleotides outside the gene matches: 6. Germline V gene sequence: CDR1 SGHNT, CDR2 YENEEA. CDR3 residues: CASSLVQAGGYNEQFF. The CDR3 coding sequence is TGTGCCAGCAGCTTAGTTCAGGCGGGAGGATACAATGAGCAGTTCTTC.

J is TRBJ1-2 and V is TRBV30; a possible D gene is TRBD1 (6 bases). The V end lost 0 bases, the J end lost 5 bases, and 10 bases lay between the germline ends. Germline V gene lookup returns CDR1 GTSNPN and CDR2 SVGIG (reference sequence). The length of the CDR3 is 13 residues. The CDR3 sequence: CAWSVTGKYGYTF. CDR3 nucleotides: TGTGCCTGGAGTGTAACAGGGAAATATGGCTACACCTTC.

CDR3 protein: CASTSGEVGYEQYF. The CDR3 nucleotides are TGTGCCAGCACGTCGGGAGAGGTAGGCTACGAGCAGTACTTC. V is TRBV25-1 and J is TRBJ2-7; a weak D match, TRBD2 (6 bases). This CDR3 spans 14 amino acids. Germline assignment: CDR1 MGHDK and CDR2 SYGVNS. The V end lost 7 bases, the J end lost 3 bases, and 16 bases lay between the germline ends.

This clone was observed once. The chain joins TRBV10-2 to TRBJ2-7; D is perhaps TRBD1 (6 bases). CDR1 and CDR2 (germline): WSHSY, SAAADI. Deletions cut 6 bases from V and 3 bases from J, with 9 bases between. The CDR3 loop spans 12 amino acids. CDR3 nucleotide sequence: TGCGCCAGCAGCGGACAGAGCTACGAGCAGTACTTC. This sequence encodes CASSGQSYEQYF.